Sequencing of this T cell receptor (beta chain) was carried out in a study of T-cell memory formation after mild COVID-19. One entry per CDR3 protein, called by TCRdb with MiXCR from the 5' RACE reads. The profile shows just over 350,000 distinct CDR3 sequences, around 14% of them singletons. This CDR3 is 14 amino acids long. V lost 6 bases, J lost 0 bases, and 15 bases lay in between. Germline V gene sequence: CDR1 DFQATT, CDR2 SNEGSKA (reference sequence). V usage is TRBV20-1 and J usage is TRBJ2-7; D is possibly TRBD2 (5 bases). Sequencing was carried out using PBMCs or a T cell subset sorted from them (not recorded which). The receptor was derived from a man aged 18 to 35 who had mild COVID-19 (a few samples of this study predate the infection). Cell type and time point are not known. CDR3 in amino acids: CSAKRGKSSYEQYF. CDR3 in DNA: TGCAGTGCAAAACGGGGAAAGAGCTCCTACGAGCAGTACTTC.